Listed below are T cell receptor beta chains from one sample, sequenced in a study of post-analysis software for immune sequencing data. MiXCR, applied by TCRdb to the PCR reads, yields one record per CDR3 protein. The repertoire holds about 800,000 distinct CDR3 sequences, with approximately 30% as singletons. Sequencing input: blood. The receptors here all came from a girl between 10 and 17 years old with multiple sclerosis. CDR3s leave out the opening cysteine and the closing phenylalanine or tryptophan. The order of the fields is J gene, V gene, CDR3 protein.

>TRBJ2-3|TRBV3-1
ASSQTADTQY
>TRBJ2-7|TRBV5-1
ASSYGQGANEQY
>TRBJ2-1|TRBV20-1
SASLVGRGDYNEQF
>TRBJ2-2|TRBV5-1
ASSLERPPPGELF
>TRBJ2-3|TRBV20-1
SAEGQGEIDTQY
>TRBJ2-3|TRBV19
ASSIGPGQPLTDTQY
>TRBJ2-7|TRBV6-1
ASSGFQGASEQY
>TRBJ1-6|TRBV20-1
SAREGHQPNSPLH
>TRBJ2-3|TRBV5-8
ASSVGHITDTQY
>TRBJ2-7|TRBV9
ASSAEQGHEQY
>TRBJ1-2|TRBV6-1
ASSDFLGSGYT
>TRBJ1-4|TRBV7-2
ASSPRRREKLF
>TRBJ1-2|TRBV4-3
ASSGDRGFYGYT
>TRBJ2-1|TRBV5-1
ASSMGLAGGPGNEQF
>TRBJ2-4|TRBV20-1
SARRWLAKNIQY
>TRBJ2-7|TRBV20-1
SLPSGTRTYEQY
>TRBJ2-5|TRBV4-3
ASSPRLAGGPGETQY
>TRBJ1-5|TRBV18
ASSPEIGQDDQPQH
>TRBJ2-3|TRBV20-1
SARTGTDTQY
>TRBJ1-2|TRBV7-9
ASSFQGYYGYT
>TRBJ2-2|TRBV24-1
ATSDRPGDDGELF
>TRBJ2-3|TRBV7-9
ASNPIRRERATDTQY
>TRBJ2-3|TRBV7-2
ASSLRDYGTDTQY
>TRBJ1-5|TRBV19
ATGTGDVGNQPQH
>TRBJ2-3|TRBV6-4
ASSDEAGTPTDTQY
>TRBJ2-7|TRBV29-1
SGGTSLHEQY
>TRBJ2-3|TRBV20-1
SAPGLAGTPGVPDTQY
>TRBJ2-6|TRBV4-3
ASSQVQNRGRAGANVLT
>TRBJ2-7|TRBV7-8
ASSLDLRTAYEQY
>TRBJ2-7|TRBV7-9
ASSLWPGVSYEQY